Presented here are 23 T cell receptor beta chains from one specimen sequenced in a study of blood T cell repertoires in COVID-19 (dated by TCRdb to the early 2020s). Receptor amplification or capture employed the immunoSEQ multiplex PCR assay. Here the immuneACCESS table is served through TCRdb, limited to in-frame sequences with V and J called. Missing clones are a known gap in these copies; in checked studies unresolved V genes cover under half, and the rest lacks a known reason. For this sample there are tens of thousands of clones; roughly 71% appear just once. The ten largest clones add up to about 30% of the sample. Input material: peripheral blood. All receptors derive from a woman aged 80 or over with acute or convalescent COVID-19.

The V and J genes are TRBV6-5 and TRBJ1-3, with 9 bases lining up with TRBD1. CDR3 length equals 14 residues. V lost 5 bases to trimming and J lost 2 bases; unmatched junction nucleotides: 1. Germline loops: CDR1 MNHEY, CDR2 SVGAGI. CDR3 in amino acids: CASSRQGAGNTIYF. The CDR3 DNA reads TGTGCCAGCAGTCGACAGGGGGCTGGAAACACCATATATTTT.

The gene calls are TRBV10-3 and TRBJ2-2; 12 bases are shared with TRBD1. This CDR3 region has 15 residues. Germline lookup yields CDR1 ENHRY and CDR2 SYGVKD. V lost 6 bases, J lost 5 bases, and 4 bases stayed unmatched. As DNA, the CDR3 is TGTGCCATCAGCCTGGGACAGGGGGCGACCGGGGAGCTGTTTTTT. It is translated as CAISLGQGATGELFF.

The V and J genes are TRBV12-5 and TRBJ1-1; D is ambiguous. The germline CDR1 and CDR2 sequences are LGHNT and FRNRAP. Trimming cost V 3 bases and J 4 bases, with 12 bases left between them. This CDR3 has 14 residues. This CDR3 reads CASGFSDRVTEAFF. DNA for the CDR3: TGTGCTAGTGGTTTTAGCGATCGAGTCACTGAAGCTTTCTTT. Drawing the rest from reference TRBV12-5 and TRBJ1-1, the complete variable domain is DARVTQTPRHKVTEMGQEVTMRCQPILGHNTVFWYRQTMMQGLELLAYFRNRAPLDDSGMPKDRFSAEMPDATLATLKIQPSEPRDSAVYFCASGFSDRVTEAFFGQGTRLTVV.

This clone has a count of ten or more. V is TRBV2 and J is TRBJ2-3; D is possibly TRBD1 (7 bases). Germline V gives CDR1 SNHLY, CDR2 FYNNEI. The CDR3 covers 18 residues. V was trimmed by 5 bases and J by 0 bases, leaving 21 bases between them. The DNA for the CDR3 is TGTGCCAGCAGTCCTCCTAGCGACCGACAGGGCAGCACAGATACGCAGTATTTT. Its protein is CASSPPSDRQGSTDTQYF. Combining the CDR3 with reference TRBV2 and TRBJ2-3 gives the whole variable domain EPEVTQTPSHQVTQMGQEVILRCVPISNHLYFYWYRQILGQKVEFLVSFYNNEISEKSEIFDDQFSVERPDGSNFTLKIRSTKLEDSAMYFCASSPPSDRQGSTDTQYFGPGTRLTVL.

The chain is built from TRBV18 and TRBJ2-3; D might be TRBD2 (6 bases). In germline, CDR1 is KGHSH, CDR2 LQKENI. V was trimmed by 6 bases and J by 2 bases, leaving 15 bases between them. This CDR3 has 15 residues. CDR3 DNA: TGTGCCAGCTCCCCAGGAGCGGGCCTCACAGATACGCAGTATTTT. Its translation: CASSPGAGLTDTQYF.

This chain connects TRBV5-6 to TRBJ1-3; TRBD1 might be the D (5 bases). Trimming pared 0 bases from V and 0 bases from J, leaving 13 bases between. The CDR3 has 17 residues. Germline V lookup: CDR1 SGHDT, CDR2 YYEEEE. CDR3 residues: CASSLGWNGGSGNTIYF. In nucleotides, the CDR3 is TGTGCCAGCAGCTTGGGGTGGAACGGGGGCTCTGGAAACACCATATATTTT.

The chain has TRBV5-1 and TRBJ2-7, with 9 bases identical to TRBD1. The CDR3 loop spans 15 amino acids. The trim removed 4 bases at V and 2 bases at J, leaving 7 bases unmatched. The germline V gene encodes CDR1 SGHRS and CDR2 YFSETQ. CDR3 residues: CASSRVGQGTYEQYF. The CDR3 DNA reads TGCGCCAGCAGCCGGGTAGGACAGGGGACCTACGAGCAGTACTTC.

V is TRBV18 and J is TRBJ2-7; a possible D gene is TRBD1 (7 bases). V gave up 3 bases and J gave up 0 bases, with 15 bases separating them. Germline CDR1 is KGHSH and CDR2 is LQKENI. The CDR3 covers 16 residues. Written as DNA, the CDR3 is TGTGCCAGCTCACCCGGACCAGGGGGGACCTCCTACGAGCAGTACTTC. This translates into CASSPGPGGTSYEQYF.

CDR3 region: CASRLGAGGLNTEAFF. The CDR3, as DNA: TGTGCAAGTCGCTTAGGGGCAGGGGGCTTGAACACTGAAGCTTTCTTT. The V gene is TRBV12-2, the J gene TRBJ1-1; the table's D call of TRBD1 was not tested on the DNA. TRBV12-2 is flagged as a pseudogene. CDR3 size: 16 residues.

The sample holds a few counts of this clone. CDR3 loop: CASSYLAVQETQYF. For the CDR3, the DNA is TGCGCCAGCAGCTATCTAGCGGTCCAAGAGACCCAGTACTTC. The chain links TRBV5-1 to TRBJ2-5, with TRBD2 matching 7 bases. CDR1 is SGHRS, CDR2 YFSETQ, per germline. J lost 1 base, V lost 3 bases, and 3 bases had no gene match. The CDR3 consists of 14 residues.

This rearrangement joins TRBV19 to TRBJ1-1; D is uncertain. This CDR3 has 15 residues. In germline, CDR1 is LNHDA, CDR2 SQIVND (reference sequence). Trimming took off 6 bases at V and 4 bases at J, with 18 bases between the two ends. CDR3 sequence (DNA): TGTGCCAGTAGGGTCCCAGGAGGAGCGGTCACTGAAGCTTTCTTT. Translating it yields CASRVPGGAVTEAFF. Full variable domain (rest looked up from reference TRBV19 and TRBJ1-1): DGGITQSPKYLFRKEGQNVTLSCEQNLNHDAMYWYRQDPGQGLRLIYYSQIVNDFQKGDIAEGYSVSREKKESFPLTVTSAQKNPTAFYLCASRVPGGAVTEAFFGQGTRLTVV.

The chain joins TRBV6-1 to TRBJ2-1; 8 nucleotides agree with TRBD2. V dropped 4 bases and J dropped 5; count of bases not matched to a gene: 10. CDR1 and CDR2 from the germline V gene are MNHNS and SASEGT. This CDR3 comprises 16 residues. CDR3 DNA: TGTGCCAGCAGTGGAGGGCTGGCGGGAGGAGACAATGAGCAGTTCTTC. As protein: CASSGGLAGGDNEQFF.

V and J are TRBV6-6 and TRBJ1-5; TRBD1 might be the D (6 bases). The CDR3 consists of 16 residues. In germline, CDR1 is MNHNY, CDR2 SVGAGI (reference sequence). V gave up 4 bases and J gave up 4 bases, with 17 bases separating them. The CDR3 nucleotides are TGTGCCAGCAGTTTCACCCCGGGTCAGGGGAATCAGCCCCAGCATTTT. This encodes CASSFTPGQGNQPQHF.

The gene calls are TRBV18 and TRBJ2-5; TRBD1 matches 7 bases. CDR1 and CDR2 from the germline V gene are KGHSH and LQKENI. The CDR3 loop spans 14 amino acids. The trim removed 6 bases at V and 4 bases at J, leaving 8 bases unmatched. CDR3 DNA sequence: TGTGCCAGCTCCCTTGACAGGGTTACAGAGACCCAGTACTTC. This gives the protein CASSLDRVTETQYF.

The rearrangement links TRBV6-5 to TRBJ1-6; 8 nucleotides line up with TRBD1. The ends lost 7 bases at V and 7 bases at J; junction bases unmatched: 6. CDR3 size: 14 residues. Germline assignment: CDR1 MNHEY and CDR2 SVGAGI. The CDR3 region is CASTRGQANSPLHF. The CDR3 bases are TGTGCCAGCACCAGGGGACAGGCCAATTCACCCCTCCACTTT.

The rearrangement links TRBV27 to TRBJ1-4; tentatively, D is TRBD1 (6 bases). Germline V gene sequence: CDR1 MNHEY, CDR2 SMNVEV (reference sequence). Trimming removed 5 bases at V and 4 bases at J, with 14 bases between. The CDR3 consists of 15 residues. The CDR3 coding sequence is TGTGCCAGCAGTCGGCGGACAGCCTATAATGAAAAACTGTTTTTT. This codes for CASSRRTAYNEKLFF.

This clone appeared once. This sequence joins TRBV9 and TRBJ2-1; tentative D call: TRBD1 (6 bases). The CDR3 totals 13 residues. Trimming removed 2 bases at V and 9 bases at J, with 12 bases between. CDR1 is SGDLS and CDR2 is YYNGEE in the germline V gene. The CDR3 loop is CASSVRRGSEQFF. Here the CDR3 DNA reads TGTGCCAGCAGCGTCCGCAGGGGTAGTGAGCAGTTCTTC. Full variable domain (rest looked up from reference TRBV9 and TRBJ2-1): DSGVTQTPKHLITATGQRVTLRCSPRSGDLSVYWYQQSLDQGLQFLIQYYNGEERAKGNILERFSAQQFPDLHSELNLSSLELGDSALYFCASSVRRGSEQFFGPGTRLTVL.

This clone was counted a few times. The CDR3 DNA is TGTGCCAGCAGAGGGGGGACAGGGGGCGCGAGGAACACTGAAGCTTTCTTT. Translating it yields CASRGGTGGARNTEAFF. The chain uses TRBV19 and TRBJ1-1; 12 positions agree with TRBD1. V gave up 9 bases and J gave up 1 base; unmatched junction bases: 12. Germline CDR1 is LNHDA and CDR2 is SQIVND (reference sequence). This CDR3 comprises 17 residues.

Here the CDR3 DNA reads TGTGCCAGCAGTTACGTCCGGGGCACCGGGGAGCTGTTTTTT. It is translated as CASSYVRGTGELFF. This chain connects TRBV6-2 or TRBV6-3 to TRBJ2-2, with a weak D call TRBD2 (5 bases). The CDR3 consists of 14 residues. Germline CDR1 and CDR2: MNHEY and SVGEGT. Between the trimmed V and J ends, which lost 2 bases and 4 bases, there was a span of 8 bases.

The sample holds one count of this clone. The chain uses TRBV6-1 and TRBJ1-2; D gene ambiguous. The germline V and J ends were trimmed by 0 bases and 4 bases, with 15 bases remaining between them. The germline gives CDR1 MNHNS, CDR2 SASEGT. This CDR3 has 16 residues. The CDR3 coding sequence is TGTGCCAGCAGTGAAGCAGGACTCAACGCGGGCTATGGCTACACCTTC. Its protein is CASSEAGLNAGYGYTF.

The rearrangement links TRBV24-1 to TRBJ2-1, with 11 bases identical to TRBD2. The CDR3 is made up of 14 amino acids. V dropped 8 bases and J dropped 6; count of bases not matched to a gene: 5. Germline assignment: CDR1 KGHDR and CDR2 SFDVKD. CDR3 DNA sequence: TGTGCCACCAAAAGACTAGCGGGGATCAATGAGCAGTTCTTC. Translation gives CATKRLAGINEQFF.

The chain links TRBV7-2 to TRBJ2-2; D perhaps matches TRBD2 (6 bases). V was trimmed by 1 base and J by 5 bases, leaving 8 bases between them. The length of the CDR3 is 14 residues. In germline, CDR1 is SGHTA, CDR2 FQGNSA. The CDR3 bases are TGTGCCAGCAGCTTAGGGGGGGAAACCGGGGAGCTGTTTTTT. Protein sequence: CASSLGGETGELFF.

Here the CDR3 reads CASSQDDGRVGTDTQYF. DNA of the CDR3: TGTGCCAGCAGCCAAGATGATGGGCGGGTAGGCACAGATACGCAGTATTTT. This chain connects TRBV4-2 to TRBJ2-3; weak D call: TRBD2 (5 bases). The germline V gene has CDR1 LGHNA and CDR2 YNFKEQ. Trimming cost V 0 bases and J 1 base, with 14 bases left between them. The length of the CDR3 is 17 residues.